These T cell receptor beta chains were read from a single sample in a study of blood T cell repertoires in COVID-19. Produced via immunoSEQ multiplex PCR; TCRdb's table is partial and in-frame only. The data show under 500,000 clones, about 90% seen once. The sample consisted of PBMCs or T cells enriched from blood (not recorded which). These TCRs come from a woman aged 18-29 years with acute COVID-19. CDR3s include the opening cysteine and the closing phenylalanine or tryptophan. D genes are given only for firm matches. The size entry is marked missing in some rows and otherwise reads once, few, many or a size class.

v_call	d_call	j_call	clone_size	cdr3_nt	cdr3_aa
TRBV18	NA	TRBJ1-3	NA	TGTGCCAGCTCACCCCTTGAAGCGAGCGGAAACACCATATATTTT	CASSPLEASGNTIYF
TRBV7-9	NA	TRBJ1-5	NA	TGTGCCAGCGGGAGAGACGGCAATCAGCCCCAGCATTTT	CASGRDGNQPQHF
TRBV19	NA	TRBJ1-2	NA	TGTGCCAGTAGGGCTCTTACGGGGTCAGCAAACGGCTACACCTTC	CASRALTGSANGYTF
TRBV4-1	NA	TRBJ2-2	once	TGCGCCAGCAGCCGCAGGGGAGAGAACACCGGGGAGCTGTTTTTT	CASSRRGENTGELFF
TRBV11-2	NA	TRBJ2-2	NA	TGTGCCAGCAGCTTTACGGGGGGCTCAGGCGGGGAGCTGTTTTTT	CASSFTGGSGGELFF
TRBV19	NA	TRBJ1-4	NA	TGTGCCAGTAGTCGGGACACTACAACTAATGAAAAACTGTTTTTT	CASSRDTTTNEKLFF
TRBV29-1	NA	TRBJ2-2	NA	TGCAGCGCCTGGGCCACCGACGGGGAGCTGTTTTTT	CSAWATDGELFF
TRBV2	NA	TRBJ1-4	NA	TGTGCCAGCAGTCGGGGGACCGGAGGGGAAAAACTGTTTTTT	CASSRGTGGEKLFF
TRBV7-2	NA	TRBJ1-2	NA	TGTGCCAGCAGCTTAGTCCAGGGTGGGAACTATGGCTACACCTTC	CASSLVQGGNYGYTF
TRBV19	NA	TRBJ1-4	NA	TGTGCCAGTAGTCCCAGAGCCACAGTACCCTGGTTTTTT	CASSPRATVPWFF
TRBV9	TRBD2	TRBJ2-1	NA	TGTGCCAGCAGCGCAACGGGACTACCCAACAATGAGCAGTTCTTC	CASSATGLPNNEQFF
TRBV11-2	NA	TRBJ1-6	NA	TGTGCCAGCACCCCCGGTTTAGTTTCACCCCTCCACTTT	CASTPGLVSPLHF
TRBV25-1	NA	TRBJ2-5	NA	TGTGCCAGCAGTGCCCCTGGGGGCAGTCAAGAGACCCAGTACTTC	CASSAPGGSQETQYF
TRBV10-3	NA	TRBJ1-5	NA	TGTGCCATCAGCGAACAGGGTAGCAATCAGCCCCAGCATTTT	CAISEQGSNQPQHF
TRBV19	NA	TRBJ2-1	NA	TGTGCCAGTAGTATAGGGGAGATGGTGAATGAGCAGTTCTTC	CASSIGEMVNEQFF
TRBV19	NA	TRBJ1-5	NA	TGTGCCAGTACGGGGGAACGGAATCAGCCCCAGCATTTT	CASTGERNQPQHF
TRBV19	NA	TRBJ2-7	NA	TGTGCCAGTAGTATCGGGGAATCCTACGAGCAGTACTTC	CASSIGESYEQYF
TRBV7-2	NA	TRBJ2-7	NA	TGTGCCAGCAGCTTACTCCGGCGGAGCTCCTACGAGCAGTACTTC	CASSLLRRSSYEQYF
TRBV6-5	NA	TRBJ1-5	NA	TGTGCCAGCAACACCCGGGGGGTGCCCCAGCATTTT	CASNTRGVPQHF
TRBV5-1	TRBD1	TRBJ1-1	NA	TGCGCCAGCAGCTTTGAACAGGGGGCTACTGAAGCTTTCTTT	CASSFEQGATEAFF
TRBV5-6	TRBD1	TRBJ2-7	NA	TGTGCCAGCAGCGGTGATCTCGGGACAGGGTTGAGCTACGAGCAGTACTTC	CASSGDLGTGLSYEQYF
TRBV19	TRBD1	TRBJ1-2	NA	TGTGCCAGTACCCCCAGACAGGGTTGGGATGGCTACACCTTC	CASTPRQGWDGYTF
TRBV7-9	NA	TRBJ1-2	NA	TGTGCCGGCTCGTCGGGGAGTCATGGCTACACCTTC	CAGSSGSHGYTF
TRBV20-1	TRBD1	TRBJ1-1	NA	TGCAGTGCTAGTGGACAGGGGCATTCTGAAGCTTTCTTT	CSASGQGHSEAFF
TRBV9	TRBD2	TRBJ2-1	NA	TGTGCCAGCACCATAGCGGGAGGTGGGAATGAGCAGTTCTTC	CASTIAGGGNEQFF
TRBV10-2	NA	TRBJ2-2	NA	TGCGCCAGCAGGGCTAGAGTCACCGGGGAGCTGTTTTTT	CASRARVTGELFF